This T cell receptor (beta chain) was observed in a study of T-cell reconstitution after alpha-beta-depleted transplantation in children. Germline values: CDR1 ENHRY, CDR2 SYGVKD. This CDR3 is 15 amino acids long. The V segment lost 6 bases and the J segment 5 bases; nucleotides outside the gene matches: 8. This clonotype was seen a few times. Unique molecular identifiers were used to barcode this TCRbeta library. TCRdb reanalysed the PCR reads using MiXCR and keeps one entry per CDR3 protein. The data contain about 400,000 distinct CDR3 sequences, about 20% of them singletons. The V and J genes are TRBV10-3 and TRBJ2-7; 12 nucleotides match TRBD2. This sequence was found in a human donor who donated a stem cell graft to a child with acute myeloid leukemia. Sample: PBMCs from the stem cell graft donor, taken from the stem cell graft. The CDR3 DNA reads TGTGCCATCAGCCCTAGACTAGCGGGAGTGAACGAGCAGTACTTC. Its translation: CAISPRLAGVNEQYF.